Following are 30 T cell receptor beta chains from one sample sequenced in a study of CD8 T cells in Susac syndrome. With random hexamers, roughly 0.45 to 1 ug RNA was reverse transcribed. TCRdb re-called the immunoSEQ multiplex PCR reads with MiXCR, one entry per CDR3 protein. The profile shows about 280,000 distinct CDR3 sequences, 70% to 90% of them singletons. Sequencing input: CD8+ T cells from PBMCs. The receptors stem from a human donor with multiple sclerosis.

The V gene is TRBV25-1, the J gene TRBJ2-7; 9 bases map to TRBD2. The CDR3 spans 19 residues. J lost 2 bases, V lost 6 bases, and 20 bases had no gene match. Germline V gives CDR1 MGHDK, CDR2 SYGVNS. The CDR3 region has the DNA TGTGCCAGCAGCCCGCGGACCGACCTAGCGGGAATAAAAACCTACGAGCAGTACTTC. Protein sequence: CASSPRTDLAGIKTYEQYF.

J is TRBJ1-5 and V is TRBV27; TRBD1 aligns across 8 bases. Germline V lookup: CDR1 MNHEY, CDR2 SMNVEV (reference sequence). V shed 5 bases, J shed 6 bases, and the junction held 9 bases outside the gene matches. CDR3 length: 15 residues. This CDR3 reads CASSQFTGGGQPQHF. In DNA form, the CDR3 reads TGTGCCAGCAGTCAATTTACAGGGGGGGGTCAGCCCCAGCATTTT.

This chain links TRBV7-8 with TRBJ1-2; D is ambiguous. The V and J ends lost 1 base and 10 bases respectively, with 10 bases between them. From germline, CDR1 is SGHVS and CDR2 FQNEAQ. CDR3 length: 12 residues. The DNA for the CDR3 is TGTGCCAGCAGCTTAGGAGGTGGAGTCTACACCTTC. Amino acid sequence: CASSLGGGVYTF. Supplemented by reference TRBV7-8 and TRBJ1-2, the full variable domain reads GAGVSQSPRYKVAKRGQDVALRCDPISGHVSLFWYQQALGQGPEFLTYFQNEAQLDKSGLPSDRFFAERPEGSVSTLKIQRTQQEDSAVYLCASSLGGGVYTFGSGTRLTVV.

This chain connects TRBV9 to TRBJ2-3; either TRBD1 or TRBD2 may fit D (6 bases each). The CDR3 extends over 17 amino acids. Trimming shortened V by 4 bases and J by 5 bases, and 23 bases separated the two germline ends. From germline, CDR1 is SGDLS and CDR2 YYNGEE. This CDR3 reads CASSPSRRAGAIDTQYF. CDR3 bases: TGTGCCAGCAGCCCCTCTCGGAGGGCAGGGGCCATAGATACGCAGTATTTT.

The V gene is TRBV2, the J gene TRBJ1-3; a possible D gene is TRBD1 (6 bases). This CDR3 is built from 15 residues. Trimming stripped 2 bases from V and 4 bases from J, with 12 bases between. Germline CDR1 and CDR2: SNHLY and FYNNEI. CDR3 protein: CASSESRGRGNTIYF. In DNA form, the CDR3 reads TGTGCCAGCAGTGAATCCAGGGGAAGAGGAAACACCATATATTTT.

The V gene is TRBV20-1, the J gene TRBJ2-1, with D possibly being TRBD2 (5 bases). V dropped 3 bases and J dropped 0 bases, with 15 bases sitting between them. The germline gives CDR1 DFQATT, CDR2 SNEGSKA (reference sequence). The CDR3 length is 16 residues. The CDR3 DNA sequence: TGCAGTGCTAGCGGACTCGTCGTTCTCTCCTACAATGAGCAGTTCTTC. Translation gives CSASGLVVLSYNEQFF.

DNA of the CDR3: TGCGCCAGCAGTGCAGCGGGAAACACTGAAGCTTTCTTT. Translating gives CASSAAGNTEAFF. V is TRBV10-1 and J is TRBJ1-1; D is unclear. The CDR3 has 13 amino acids. Trimming removed 4 bases from V and 2 bases from J, with 8 bases in between. Germline values: CDR1 WNHNN, CDR2 SYGVQD (reference sequence).

The chain uses TRBV7-8 and TRBJ2-2; D remains unclear. V dropped 3 bases and J dropped 1 base, with 6 bases sitting between them. Per the germline V gene, CDR1 is SGHVS and CDR2 is FQNEAQ. CDR3 size: 14 residues. CDR3 loop: CASSFGRNTGELFF. The CDR3 DNA reads as TGTGCCAGCAGCTTTGGCCGGAACACCGGGGAGCTGTTTTTT.

The rearrangement joins TRBV4-3 to TRBJ1-2; TRBD1 matches at 7 bases. Germline V gene data show CDR1 as LGHNA and CDR2 as YSLEER. After removal of 0 bases from V and 5 bases from J, the junction contained 6 bases not matched to a gene. CDR3 length: 15 residues. CDR3: CASSQDRGPLYGYTF. The CDR3 DNA reads as TGCGCCAGCAGCCAAGATAGGGGGCCCCTATATGGCTACACCTTC.

J is TRBJ2-7 and V is TRBV14; tentative D call: TRBD1 (5 bases). The germline V gene has CDR1 SGHDN and CDR2 FVKESK. This CDR3 is 13 amino acids long. Trimming removed 0 bases at V and 3 bases at J, with 6 bases between. CDR3 loop: CASSQERGYEQYF. For the CDR3, the DNA is TGTGCCAGCAGCCAAGAAAGGGGCTACGAGCAGTACTTC.

The chain is built from TRBV7-9 and TRBJ2-2, with D hard to call. The CDR3 is 15 amino acids. CDR1 and CDR2 from the germline V gene are SEHNR and FQNEAQ (reference sequence). V was pared by 5 bases and J by 7 bases, with 17 bases between. The CDR3 sequence: CASSQILTEIGELFF. Here the CDR3 DNA reads TGTGCCAGCAGCCAAATTTTGACGGAAATCGGGGAGCTGTTTTTT.

The V call is TRBV25-1, the J call TRBJ2-7; 7 nucleotides match TRBD1. V trimming: 5 bases; J trimming: 0 bases; junction bases outside the gene matches: 13. This CDR3 has 17 amino acids. Germline V CDR1 and CDR2: MGHDK, SYGVNS. CDR3 loop: CASSPPGWTGSSYEQYF. DNA for the CDR3: TGTGCCAGCAGTCCCCCAGGGTGGACAGGAAGCTCCTACGAGCAGTACTTC.

The chain uses TRBV6-5 and TRBJ1-2; the D gene is possibly TRBD1 (5 bases). The CDR3 runs to 15 residues. The V and J ends lost 4 bases and 1 base respectively, with 13 bases between them. Germline loops: CDR1 MNHEY, CDR2 SVGAGI. In nucleotides, the CDR3 is TGTGCCAGCAGTTCCCTCCCCGGGGGTAACTATGGCTACACCTTC. Translating gives CASSSLPGGNYGYTF.

The chain couples TRBV12-3 or TRBV12-4 to TRBJ2-5, with D tentatively TRBD2 (6 bases). V lost 6 bases and J lost 5, with 22 bases in between. This CDR3 has 16 residues. The CDR3 sequence is CASSPGQRGRGETQYF. The CDR3 DNA is TGTGCCAGCAGCCCGGGCCAGAGAGGTCGGGGGGAGACCCAGTACTTC.

The chain recombines TRBV27 with TRBJ1-1; 9 nucleotides match TRBD1. The germline V gene has CDR1 MNHEY and CDR2 SMNVEV (reference sequence). V dropped 5 bases and J dropped 5; count of bases not matched to a gene: 12. The CDR3 totals 16 residues. The CDR3 here is CASSLGTGTGRTEAFF. DNA of the CDR3: TGTGCCAGCAGTCTCGGGACAGGGACGGGAAGGACTGAAGCTTTCTTT.

The rearrangement joins TRBV6-2 or TRBV6-3 to TRBJ2-2; 9 nucleotides agree with TRBD1. Per the germline V gene, CDR1 is MNHEY and CDR2 is SVGEGT. V shed 0 bases, J shed 3 bases, and the junction held 5 bases outside the gene matches. The CDR3 length is 17 residues. In nucleotides, the CDR3 is TGTGCCAGCAGTTACTCGCCGGGACAGGGCGACACCGGGGAGCTGTTTTTT. Translating it yields CASSYSPGQGDTGELFF.

J is TRBJ1-5 and V is TRBV2; D not certain. The V end lost 5 bases, the J end lost 1 base, and 21 bases lay between the germline ends. The CDR3 loop spans 18 amino acids. The germline gives CDR1 SNHLY, CDR2 FYNNEI. CDR3 sequence: CASSRHLLRGSSNQPQHF. The CDR3 DNA reads TGTGCCAGCAGTCGCCATTTACTCAGAGGCTCCAGCAATCAGCCCCAGCATTTT.

The rearrangement uses TRBV27 and TRBJ2-1; 7 bases align to TRBD2. The germline gives CDR1 MNHEY, CDR2 SMNVEV (reference sequence). This CDR3 has 12 amino acids. With 9 bases clipped from V and 10 bases from J, the junction kept 9 bases outside the gene matches. CDR3 sequence reads: CASWATGREQFF. CDR3 nucleotide sequence: TGTGCCAGTTGGGCGACCGGGAGGGAGCAGTTCTTC.

The J gene is TRBJ2-7, the V gene TRBV6-5, with D perhaps matching TRBD2 (5 bases). CDR3 length: 13 residues. CDR1 and CDR2 (germline): MNHEY, SVGAGI. The V end was cut by 8 bases, the J end by 6 bases, with 17 bases between. The CDR3 DNA follows: TGTGCCAGCGCGGGCACACCCTCGGGCGAGCAGTACTTC. Translation gives CASAGTPSGEQYF.

The rearrangement uses TRBV3-1 and TRBJ1-1, with a tentative D call TRBD1 (5 bases). Germline V gene sequence: CDR1 LGHDT, CDR2 YNNKEL (reference sequence). V was shortened by 2 bases and J by 11 bases, with 24 bases between the two germline ends. The CDR3 loop spans 16 amino acids. The DNA of the CDR3 is TGTGCCAGCAGCCAATACGGACAAAGCTCGTCTTGGGTGGCTTTCTTT. This translates into CASSQYGQSSSWVAFF.

This sequence joins TRBV9 and TRBJ2-3, with a possible D match to TRBD2 (6 bases). This CDR3 contains 12 residues. V shed 5 bases and J shed 4 bases, with 8 bases lying between them. Looked up from germline, CDR1 is SGDLS and CDR2 is YYNGEE. The CDR3 here is CASRSGADTQYF. CDR3 in DNA: TGTGCCAGCAGGTCGGGGGCAGATACGCAGTATTTT. The whole variable domain, filled in from reference TRBV9 and TRBJ2-3, reads DSGVTQTPKHLITATGQRVTLRCSPRSGDLSVYWYQQSLDQGLQFLIQYYNGEERAKGNILERFSAQQFPDLHSELNLSSLELGDSALYFCASRSGADTQYFGPGTRLTVL.

This clonotype occurred a few times. Here the CDR3 DNA reads TGCGCCAGCAGCTTGTCTCGATCCGGGTCCAGTTCCTACGAGCAGTACTTC. It translates to CASSLSRSGSSSYEQYF. The genes are TRBV5-1 and TRBJ2-7; no firm D call. The germline V and J ends were trimmed by 1 base and 1 base, with 18 bases remaining between them. Looked up from germline, CDR1 is SGHRS and CDR2 is YFSETQ. The CDR3 is 17 residues long.

The rearrangement links TRBV6-5 to TRBJ1-5; 8 positions agree with TRBD1. Germline values: CDR1 MNHEY, CDR2 SVGAGI. Losses at the gene ends were 0 bases for V and 5 bases for J; bases not matched to a gene: 18. This CDR3 has 20 residues. CDR3 in amino acids: CASSYSTPPFETGVDQPQHF. The DNA of the CDR3 is TGTGCCAGCAGTTACTCAACTCCCCCCTTCGAGACAGGGGTAGATCAGCCCCAGCATTTT.

The rearrangement links TRBV4-1 to TRBJ2-1; no reliable D call. The V end was cut by 1 base, the J end by 6 bases, with 13 bases between. Germline V gene lookup returns CDR1 MGHRA and CDR2 YSYEKL. The CDR3 spans 15 residues. CDR3 nucleotides: TGCGCCAGCAGCCAAGGCCCACTGGGCGTCAATGAGCAGTTCTTC. Encoded protein: CASSQGPLGVNEQFF.

The genes are TRBV25-1 and TRBJ1-2, with 9 bases aligning to TRBD1. The CDR3 consists of 14 residues. The junction had 6 bases not matched to a gene; V was cut back by 6 bases and J by 4 bases. Germline CDR1 MGHDK, CDR2 SYGVNS. This chain's CDR3 is CASSPRGQGYGYTF. DNA of the CDR3: TGTGCCAGCAGCCCGAGGGGACAGGGCTATGGCTACACCTTC.

This chain uses TRBV4-1 with TRBJ2-3, with TRBD2 matching 9 bases. The CDR3 contains 15 residues. Germline CDR1 MGHRA, CDR2 YSYEKL. The V and J ends lost 1 base and 3 bases, in that order; junction bases with no gene match: 2. Here the CDR3 reads CASSQVAGVTDTQYF. In DNA, the CDR3 is TGCGCCAGCAGCCAAGTAGCGGGAGTGACAGATACGCAGTATTTT.

The V call is TRBV3-1, the J call TRBJ2-7; tentative D call: TRBD2 (6 bases). CDR1 LGHDT and CDR2 YNNKEL come from the germline V gene (reference sequence). The CDR3 extends over 16 amino acids. Trimming pared 1 base from V and 5 bases from J, leaving 18 bases between. The CDR3 region is CASSQGGGPPDHEQYF. As DNA, the CDR3 is TGTGCCAGCAGCCAAGGGGGAGGCCCTCCCGACCACGAGCAGTACTTC.

The gene calls are TRBV3-1 and TRBJ2-5; TRBD2 aligns across 10 bases. There are 17 residues in the CDR3. Unmatched junction bases numbered 9, after V lost 1 base and J lost 4 bases. The V gene's germline CDR1 is LGHDT and CDR2 YNNKEL (reference sequence). DNA of the CDR3: TGTGCCAGCAGCCAAGGTGCAGCGGGAGGGCCTCGAGAGACCCAGTACTTC. Residues: CASSQGAAGGPRETQYF.

The chain joins TRBV7-9 to TRBJ1-1; D gene ambiguous. Trimming took 5 bases from V and 3 from J, leaving 13 bases between them. This CDR3 is 14 amino acids long. Germline V CDR1 and CDR2: SEHNR, FQNEAQ (reference sequence). Written as DNA, the CDR3 is TGTGCCAGCAGCATCGGAGGGCGGGACACTGAAGCTTTCTTT. Protein: CASSIGGRDTEAFF.

V gene TRBV27 combines with J gene TRBJ2-3; D possibly corresponds to TRBD2 (6 bases). The V gene lost 6 bases and the J gene lost 7 bases, with 17 bases spanning the gap. The CDR3 runs to 14 residues. The germline CDR1 and CDR2 sequences are MNHEY and SMNVEV (reference sequence). CDR3 coding DNA: TGTGCCAGCAGCCCATCCGGGAGTATATATACGCAGTATTTT. Translated: CASSPSGSIYTQYF.